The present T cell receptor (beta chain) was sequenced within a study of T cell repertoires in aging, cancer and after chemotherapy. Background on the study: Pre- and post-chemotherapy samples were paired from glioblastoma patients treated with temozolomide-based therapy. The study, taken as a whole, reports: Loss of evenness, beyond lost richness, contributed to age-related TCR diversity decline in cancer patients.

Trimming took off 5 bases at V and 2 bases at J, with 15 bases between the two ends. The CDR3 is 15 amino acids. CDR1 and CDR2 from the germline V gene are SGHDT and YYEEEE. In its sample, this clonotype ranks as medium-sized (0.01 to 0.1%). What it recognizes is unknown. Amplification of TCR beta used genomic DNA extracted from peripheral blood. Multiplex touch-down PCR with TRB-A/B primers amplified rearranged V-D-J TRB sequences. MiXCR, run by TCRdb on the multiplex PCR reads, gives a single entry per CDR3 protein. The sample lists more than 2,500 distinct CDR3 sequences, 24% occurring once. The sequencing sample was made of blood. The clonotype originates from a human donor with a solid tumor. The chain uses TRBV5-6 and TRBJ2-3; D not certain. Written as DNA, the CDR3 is TGTGCCAGCAGTTTTGGAGTAGCACTCACAGATACGCAGTATTTT. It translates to CASSFGVALTDTQYF.